This is a list of T cell receptor beta chains from one sample in a study of blood T cell repertoires in COVID-19. This table comes from immunoSEQ multiplex PCR, and its TCRdb copy is limited to in-frame clones, with some not included. The sample lists over 200,000 clones, under 90% seen once, with 15% to 19% in the top ten. Sequenced material: PBMCs or T cells enriched from blood (not recorded which). These receptors all come from a man between 18 and 35 years old who had recovered from COVID-19. Each CDR3 is given with its conserved first and last residue. A D gene is named only where the DNA matches it firmly. A row's size may be missing; if present it is once, few, many or a size class.

V	size	J	D	DNA	CDR3
TRBV28	.	TRBJ2-3	TRBD2	TGTGCCAGCAGTTTACCCCTCCGTAATAGCGGGAGGGCCGATACGCAGTATTTT	CASSLPLRNSGRADTQYF
TRBV7-8	.	TRBJ2-5	TRBD1	TGTGCCAGCAGCTTAGCGGGGACAGAACAAGAGACCCAGTACTTC	CASSLAGTEQETQYF
TRBV11-3	.	TRBJ2-1	TRBD2	TGTGCCAGCAGCCCCCGGACTAGCGGTCTCGATGAGCAGTTCTTC	CASSPRTSGLDEQFF
TRBV19	.	TRBJ2-7	TRBD2	TGTGCCAGTAGTATAGGTGGCGGGAGGTACGAGCAGTACTTC	CASSIGGGRYEQYF
TRBV5-1	.	TRBJ1-4	TRBD1	TGCGCCAGCAGCTTTACGGCAGGGGGCGCGGTGGGTGAAAAACTGTTTTTT	CASSFTAGGAVGEKLFF
TRBV7-2	.	TRBJ1-1	TRBD1	TGTGCCAGCAGCTTGGCGGGGCAGGGGGCTTCTGAAGCTTTCTTT	CASSLAGQGASEAFF
TRBV9	.	TRBJ2-7	TRBD2	TGTGCCAGCTTAGCGGGAGTAACCTACGAGCAGTACTTC	CASLAGVTYEQYF
TRBV7-9	few	TRBJ1-4	TRBD1	TGTGCCAGCAGCGAGACAGGGACTAATGAAAAACTGTTTTTT	CASSETGTNEKLFF
TRBV4-1	few	TRBJ2-3	TRBD1	TGCGCCAGCAGCCAAGGATTAACAGGGGTCACAGATACGCAGTATTTT	CASSQGLTGVTDTQYF
TRBV21-1	.	TRBJ1-1	.	TGTGCCAGCAGCAAATGGGACAGGGACACTGAAGCTTTCTTT	CASSKWDRDTEAFF
TRBV18	.	TRBJ2-7	TRBD1	TGTGCCAGCTCACCATCGGGACAGGGTCCCTACGAGCAGTACTTC	CASSPSGQGPYEQYF
TRBV10-3	.	TRBJ1-2	TRBD1	TGTGCCATCAGCAAGGGACAGGGGGCCAGTAGCTATGGCTACACCTTC	CAISKGQGASSYGYTF
TRBV7-3	.	TRBJ2-3	TRBD1	TGTGCCAGCAGCTTAACGGGACAGGGGACCACAGATACGCAGTATTTT	CASSLTGQGTTDTQYF
TRBV19	.	TRBJ2-5	TRBD1	TGTGCCAGTGCCGGGACAGCGGAGACCCAGTACTTC	CASAGTAETQYF
TRBV28	.	TRBJ2-1	.	TGTGCCAGCAGTTCCCGGAACCGACTATTGGGTGAGCAGTTCTTC	CASSSRNRLLGEQFF
TRBV6-5	.	TRBJ2-7	.	TGTGCCGGTTTGGTGTCAGCGGGTCGGGAGCAGTACTTC	CAGLVSAGREQYF
TRBV7-8	.	TRBJ2-1	.	TGTGCCAGCAGCTTAAGGGCGGGAAAACCCTACAATGAGCAGTTCTTC	CASSLRAGKPYNEQFF
TRBV6-5	.	TRBJ2-7	.	TGTGCCAGCAGCTCGGGGGTATCTCACGAGCAGTACTTC	CASSSGVSHEQYF
TRBV5-8	once	TRBJ2-7	.	TGTGCCAGCAGCTCCGCTAACAGGGACTACGAGCAGTACTTC	CASSSANRDYEQYF
TRBV9	.	TRBJ1-6	.	TGTGCCAGCAGCGCAGATGGGCTCTCCTATAATTCACCCCTCCACTTT	CASSADGLSYNSPLHF
TRBV28	.	TRBJ2-7	TRBD2	TGTGCCAGCAGTTCGACTAGCGGGCCATACGAGCAGTACTTC	CASSSTSGPYEQYF
TRBV6-1	.	TRBJ2-5	TRBD1	TGTGCCAGCAGTGCCGAAGGAAGGACAGGGGGTCAAGAGACCCAGTACTTC	CASSAEGRTGGQETQYF
TRBV14	.	TRBJ1-2	TRBD1	TGTGCCAGCAGCCAAGATTGGACAGGGCAGGGCTACACCTTC	CASSQDWTGQGYTF
TRBV5-8	.	TRBJ1-2	.	TGTGCCAGCGGACTCAGGGGCGGCTATGGCTACACCTTC	CASGLRGGYGYTF
TRBV19	.	TRBJ1-1	.	TGTGCCAGTAAAGGGCGGGGGAACACTGAAGCTTTCTTT	CASKGRGNTEAFF